The entry that follows covers one T cell receptor (beta chain) sequence. PCR involved 60 Vbeta and 13 Jbeta primers. Only in-frame clones appear in the TCRdb table, and some are missing; sequencing was by immunoSEQ multiplex PCR. The sample has about 200,000 clones, roughly 83% seen once; the top ten hold approximately 0.4%. The data originate from a study of cytomegalovirus exposure and HLA in healthy donors. The V and J ends lost 6 bases and 7 bases, in that order; junction bases with no gene match: 5. The CDR3 sequence is 13 residues long. Germline V gene lookup returns CDR1 KGHSH and CDR2 LQKENI. The V and J genes are TRBV18 and TRBJ1-2; TRBD1 matches 10 bases. The sequence derives from a male donor in good health and CMV-seropositive. Material for sequencing was PBMCs. The CDR3 DNA is TGTGCCAGCTCGCATCGGGACAGGGGTGGCTACACCTTC. It translates to CASSHRDRGGYTF.